This T cell receptor beta chain came from a study of blood T cells in healthy people across ages. Findings and caveats of the study: The long-lived group displayed more naive CD4+ cells, plus higher diversity, than the aged donors did. Higher naive T cell percentage went strongly together with higher TCR beta diversity.

Germline V gene data show CDR1 as DFQATT and CDR2 as SNEGSKA (reference sequence). CDR3 length: 15 amino acids. About this clonotype itself: The antigen is unknown.

Then a second PCR, running about 6 to 12 cycles, was carried out with a sample-barcoded 5' primer and a J-beta primer mix. One entry per CDR3 protein results from TCRdb running MiXCR on the 5' RACE reads. The profile covers 1.5 million to 2 million distinct CDR3 sequences, with roughly 52% appearing a single time and over 2% taken by the ten largest. Input material: blood. This sequence was found in a woman aged 40 to 50 in good health. The chain recombines TRBV20-1 with TRBJ2-1; D gene uncertain. The end of the DNA is better explained by TRBJ2-7, so the J call may be wrong. CDR3 residues: CSAATAPSSYNEQYF. The CDR3 bases are TGCAGTGCAGCGACGGCTCCGAGCTCCTACAATGAGCAGTACTTC.